This T cell receptor beta chain derives from a study of blood T cell repertoires in COVID-19. Study details: Italy, Spain and the United States were the sources of the convalescent and acute COVID-19 samples. T cells, B-cell-depleted T cells, or PBMCs supplied cDNA or gDNA.

Regarding this clone: The identical CDR3 is also encoded by other nucleotide sequences in the sample.

Original analysis: Estimation of nucleated cell counts relied on the amplification of reference gene primers. TCRdb's copy holds only in-frame clones and misses some; the assay was immunoSEQ multiplex PCR. D and trimming were read from the DNA, whereas the V and J calls and clone size are those reported in that table. The data show about 170,000 clones, roughly 84% seen once. What was sequenced was peripheral blood. The TCR originated in a human donor with acute or convalescent COVID-19. The donor label of this sample is uncertain.

The CDR3 reads CSVGGSNQPQHF. Here the CDR3 DNA reads TGCAGCGTGGGGGGTAGCAATCAGCCCCAGCATTTT. The genes are TRBV29-1 and TRBJ1-5, with TRBD1 as a possible D gene (5 bases). V was trimmed by 6 bases and J by 0 bases, leaving 6 bases between them. Per germline, CDR1 SQVTM and CDR2 ANQGSEA. The CDR3 has 12 residues.